Sequencing of this TCR beta chain was carried out in a study of T cell responses to AZD1222 COVID-19 vaccine. V lost 3 bases, J lost 6 bases, and 16 bases lay in between. CDR1 is SGHRS, CDR2 YFSETQ, per germline. CDR3 length: 15 amino acids. Assay: immunoSEQ multiplex PCR; the TCRdb copy retains only in-frame clones and omits some. The sample lists fewer than 200,000 clones, approximately 94% occurring once. This TCR came from an adult who received the AZD1222 COVID-19 vaccine. The V call is TRBV5-1, the J call TRBJ2-1; D might be TRBD2 (5 bases). The specimen was peripheral blood, collected 28 days after the second AZD1222 dose. DNA for the CDR3: TGCGCCAGCAGCTATGCTTGGGCGGGCGTCAATGAGCAGTTCTTC. Its protein is CASSYAWAGVNEQFF. The whole variable domain, remainder taken from reference TRBV5-1 and TRBJ2-1, is KAGVTQTPRYLIKTRGQQVTLSCSPISGHRSVSWYQQTPGQGLQFLFEYFSETQRNKGNFPGRFSGRQFSNSRSEMNVSTLELGDSALYLCASSYAWAGVNEQFFGPGTRLTVL.